This entry describes one T cell receptor (beta chain). Sequencing used immunoSEQ multiplex PCR; TCRdb keeps in-frame clones, though not all of them. In the table there are 13,000 to 15,000 clones, around four fifths of which are singletons. CDR1 is MDHEN and CDR2 is SYDVKM in the germline V gene. V was shortened by 6 bases and J by 7 bases, with 13 bases between the two germline ends. The CDR3 loop spans 12 amino acids. The data were taken from a study of technical replicates of blood from a few donors. Sequencing was performed on PBMCs. This chain links TRBV28 with TRBJ2-7; D is unclear. This receptor was obtained from a human donor in good health. Here the CDR3 reads CASSSDPREQYF. As DNA, the CDR3 is TGTGCCAGCAGCTCAGACCCTAGAGAGCAGTACTTC.